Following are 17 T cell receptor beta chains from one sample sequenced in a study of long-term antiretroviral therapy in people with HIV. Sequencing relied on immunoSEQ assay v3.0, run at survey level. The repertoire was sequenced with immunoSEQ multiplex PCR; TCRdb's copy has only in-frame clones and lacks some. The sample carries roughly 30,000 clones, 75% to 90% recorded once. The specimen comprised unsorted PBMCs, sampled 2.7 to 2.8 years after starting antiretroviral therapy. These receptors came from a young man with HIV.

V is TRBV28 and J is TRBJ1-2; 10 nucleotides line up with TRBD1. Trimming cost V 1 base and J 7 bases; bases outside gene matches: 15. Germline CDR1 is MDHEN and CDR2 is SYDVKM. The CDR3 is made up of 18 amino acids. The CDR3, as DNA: TGTGCCAGCAGTTTATTCTCGGACCCTCGACAGGGGGCCGGTGGCTACACCTTC. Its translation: CASSLFSDPRQGAGGYTF.

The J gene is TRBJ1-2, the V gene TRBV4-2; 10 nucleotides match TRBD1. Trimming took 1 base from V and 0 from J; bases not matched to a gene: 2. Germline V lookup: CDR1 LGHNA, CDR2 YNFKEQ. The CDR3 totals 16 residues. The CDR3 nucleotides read TGTGCCAGCAGCCAAGCCGGACAGGGGGCTAACTATGGCTACACCTTC. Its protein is CASSQAGQGANYGYTF.

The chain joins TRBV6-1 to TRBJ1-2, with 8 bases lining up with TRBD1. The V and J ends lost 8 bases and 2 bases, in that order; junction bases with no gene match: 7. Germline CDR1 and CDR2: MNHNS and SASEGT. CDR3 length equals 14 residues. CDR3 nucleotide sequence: TGTGCCAGCCGAGGGACAGGACGCAACTATGGCTACACCTTC. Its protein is CASRGTGRNYGYTF.

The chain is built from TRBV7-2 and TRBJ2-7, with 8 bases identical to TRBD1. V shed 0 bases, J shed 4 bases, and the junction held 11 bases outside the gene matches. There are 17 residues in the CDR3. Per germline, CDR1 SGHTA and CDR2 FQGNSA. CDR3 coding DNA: TGTGCCAGCAGCTTAGCTCCGGCAGGGGGCGGCCTTTACGAGCAGTACTTC. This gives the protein CASSLAPAGGGLYEQYF.

The CDR3 loop is CASTPGPVWTGELFF. The CDR3, as DNA: TGTGCCAGCACTCCCGGCCCCGTTTGGACCGGGGAGCTGTTTTTT. The rearrangement uses TRBV7-2 and TRBJ2-2, with unresolved D. V gave up 7 bases and J gave up 5 bases, with 17 bases separating them. The CDR3 is 15 amino acids. Germline V gives CDR1 SGHTA, CDR2 FQGNSA.

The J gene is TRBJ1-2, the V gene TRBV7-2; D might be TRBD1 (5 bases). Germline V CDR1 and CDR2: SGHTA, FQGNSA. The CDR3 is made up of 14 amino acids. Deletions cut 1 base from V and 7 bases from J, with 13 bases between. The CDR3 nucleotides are TGTGCCAGCAGCTTAGTTGGGGGGGAAGGTGGCTACACCTTC. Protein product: CASSLVGGEGGYTF.

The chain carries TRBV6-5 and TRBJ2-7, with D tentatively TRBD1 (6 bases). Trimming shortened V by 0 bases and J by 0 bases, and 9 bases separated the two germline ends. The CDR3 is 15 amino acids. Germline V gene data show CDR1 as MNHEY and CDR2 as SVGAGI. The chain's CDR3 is CASSYSARGSYEQYF. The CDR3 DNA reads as TGTGCCAGCAGTTACTCCGCCAGGGGCTCCTACGAGCAGTACTTC.

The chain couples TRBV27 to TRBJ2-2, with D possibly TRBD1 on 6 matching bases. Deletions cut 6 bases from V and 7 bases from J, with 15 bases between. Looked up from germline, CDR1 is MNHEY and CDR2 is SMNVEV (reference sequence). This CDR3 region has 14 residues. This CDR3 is CASSPLGADGELFF. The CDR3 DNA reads TGTGCCAGCAGCCCACTGGGGGCCGACGGGGAGCTGTTTTTT.

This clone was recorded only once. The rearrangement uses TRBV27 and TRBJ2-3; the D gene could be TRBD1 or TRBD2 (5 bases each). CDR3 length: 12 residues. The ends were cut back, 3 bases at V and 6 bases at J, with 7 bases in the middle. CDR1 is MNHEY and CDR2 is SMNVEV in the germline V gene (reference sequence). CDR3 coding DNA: TGTGCCAGCAGTTTGGGGGACGATACGCAGTATTTT. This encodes CASSLGDDTQYF.

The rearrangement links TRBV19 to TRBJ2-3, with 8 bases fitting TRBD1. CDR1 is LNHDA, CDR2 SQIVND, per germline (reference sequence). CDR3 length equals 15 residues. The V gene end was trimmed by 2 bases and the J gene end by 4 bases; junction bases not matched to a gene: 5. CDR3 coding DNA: TGTGCCAGTAGTATAAGACCAGGGGGCGCAGATACGCAGTATTTT. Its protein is CASSIRPGGADTQYF.

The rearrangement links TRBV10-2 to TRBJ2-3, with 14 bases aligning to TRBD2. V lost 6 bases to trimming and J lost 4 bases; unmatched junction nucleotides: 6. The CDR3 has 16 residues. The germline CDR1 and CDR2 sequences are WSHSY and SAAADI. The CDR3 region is CASRSWGLAGADTQYF. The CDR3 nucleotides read TGCGCCAGCAGGTCGTGGGGACTAGCGGGAGCAGATACGCAGTATTTT.

CDR3 nucleotides: TGTGCCAGCAGCTTAGGGGCCGGCAGTATCTACAATGAGCAGTTCTTC. Translation gives CASSLGAGSIYNEQFF. The genes are TRBV7-9 and TRBJ2-1; D remains ambiguous. The germline V gene encodes CDR1 SEHNR and CDR2 FQNEAQ (reference sequence). The CDR3 runs to 16 residues. The ends were cut back, 1 base at V and 3 bases at J, with 13 bases in the middle.

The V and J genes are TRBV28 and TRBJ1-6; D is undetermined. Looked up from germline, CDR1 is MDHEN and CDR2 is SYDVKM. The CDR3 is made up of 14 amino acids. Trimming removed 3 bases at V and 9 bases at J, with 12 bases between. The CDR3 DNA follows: TGTGCCAGCAGTTTGGCAGCGGGTTTTTCACCCCTCCACTTT. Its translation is CASSLAAGFSPLHF.

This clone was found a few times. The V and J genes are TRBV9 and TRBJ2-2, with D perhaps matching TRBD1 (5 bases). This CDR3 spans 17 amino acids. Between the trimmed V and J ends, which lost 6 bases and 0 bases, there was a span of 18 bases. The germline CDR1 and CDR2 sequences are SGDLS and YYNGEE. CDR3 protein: CASTDNRKTTNTGELFF. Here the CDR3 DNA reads TGTGCCAGCACCGATAACAGGAAAACGACGAACACCGGGGAGCTGTTTTTT.

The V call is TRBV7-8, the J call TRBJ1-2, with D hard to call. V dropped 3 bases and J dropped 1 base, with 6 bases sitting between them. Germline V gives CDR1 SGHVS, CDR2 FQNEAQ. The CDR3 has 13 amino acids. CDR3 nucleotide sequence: TGTGCCAGCAGCTTCGACGGTAACTATGGCTACACCTTC. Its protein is CASSFDGNYGYTF.

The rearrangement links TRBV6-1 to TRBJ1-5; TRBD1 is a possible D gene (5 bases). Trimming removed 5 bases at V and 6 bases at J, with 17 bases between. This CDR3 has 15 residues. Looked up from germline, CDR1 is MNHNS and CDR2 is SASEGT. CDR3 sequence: CASSTDPGLGQPQHF. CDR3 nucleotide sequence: TGTGCCAGCAGTACCGACCCGGGGCTTGGTCAGCCCCAGCATTTT.

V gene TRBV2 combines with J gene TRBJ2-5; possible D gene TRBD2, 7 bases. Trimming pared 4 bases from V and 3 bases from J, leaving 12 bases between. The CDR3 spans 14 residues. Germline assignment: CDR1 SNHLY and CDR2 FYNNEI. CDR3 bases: TGTGCCAGCAGTGGGGGGAGGGGGAAAGAGACCCAGTACTTC. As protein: CASSGGRGKETQYF.